A selection of T cell receptor beta chains follows, all from one sample in a study of monozygotic twins with inflammatory bowel disease. TCRdb derives one entry per CDR3 protein from the 5' RACE reads, leaving out DNA. Recorded for this sample: hundreds of thousands of distinct CDR3 sequences. Sequenced input: blood. These receptors came from a human donor with ulcerative colitis or Crohn's disease, or a healthy co-twin of an affected twin (not recorded which). Each CDR3 is given with its conserved first and last residue.

V	J	CDR3
TRBV12-3/TRBV12-4	TRBJ1-4	CASSLGTGEKKLFF
TRBV6-1	TRBJ2-1	CATNPDSPTSYNEQFF
TRBV14	TRBJ1-4	CASSQEWPTNEKLFF
TRBV20-1	TRBJ1-1	CSAPDSILNTEAFF
TRBV5-1	TRBJ1-1	CASSLALGTNTEAFF
TRBV7-2	TRBJ2-5	CASSSGGLETQYF
TRBV12-3/TRBV12-4	TRBJ2-5	CASRLGLAGAVQETQYF
TRBV12-3/TRBV12-4	TRBJ2-2	CASSLRADTGELFF
TRBV7-2	TRBJ2-2	CASSLGRSNTGELFF
TRBV7-2	TRBJ2-5	CASSFPQETQYF
TRBV5-1	TRBJ1-1	CASSRPKYTGTGGVNTEAFF
TRBV5-1	TRBJ1-2	CASSLPPPGTAYGYTF
TRBV6-4	TRBJ1-5	CASSDRWGQPQHF
TRBV15	TRBJ2-7	CATSRHGGVSYEQYF
TRBV24-1	TRBJ2-1	CATSAIGGLDEQFF
TRBV11-1	TRBJ2-7	CASSLVGYVRSSSYEQYF
TRBV28	TRBJ2-5	CASSRTGQGQETQYF
TRBV12-3/TRBV12-4	TRBJ2-7	CASTPETSSYEQYF